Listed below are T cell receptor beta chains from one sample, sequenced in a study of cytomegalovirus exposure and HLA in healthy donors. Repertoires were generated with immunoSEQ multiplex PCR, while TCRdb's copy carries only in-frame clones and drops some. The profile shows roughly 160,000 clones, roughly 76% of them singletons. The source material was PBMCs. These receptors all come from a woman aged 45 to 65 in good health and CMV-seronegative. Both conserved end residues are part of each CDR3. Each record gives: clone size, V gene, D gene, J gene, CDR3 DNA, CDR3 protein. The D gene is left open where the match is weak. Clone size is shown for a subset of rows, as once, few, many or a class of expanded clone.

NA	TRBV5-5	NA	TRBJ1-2	TGTGCCAGCAGCTTGGAACAGGGCTATGGCTACACCTTC	CASSLEQGYGYTF
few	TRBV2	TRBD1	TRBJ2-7	TGTGCCAGCAGGCCGGGACAGGGCTACGAGCAGTACTTC	CASRPGQGYEQYF
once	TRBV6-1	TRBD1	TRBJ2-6	TGTGCCAGCAGTGAAGACTGGACAGGTACCTTTACTGGGGCCAACGTCCTGACTTTC	CASSEDWTGTFTGANVLTF
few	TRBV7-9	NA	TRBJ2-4	TGTGCCAGCAGGCCCGGAGGGGGCCAAAACATTCAGTACTTC	CASRPGGGQNIQYF
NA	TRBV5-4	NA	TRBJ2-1	TGTGCCAGCAGCTTGGGACCTAGGGGGACCTACAATGAGCAGTTCTTC	CASSLGPRGTYNEQFF
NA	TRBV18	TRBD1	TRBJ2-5	TGTGCCAGCTCACCGGGACAGAAAGAGGCCCAGTACTTC	CASSPGQKEAQYF
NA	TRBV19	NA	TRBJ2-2	TGTGCCAGTAGTGATGAGGGGGCACTAGCGGCTTACACCGGGGAGCTGTTTTTT	CASSDEGALAAYTGELFF
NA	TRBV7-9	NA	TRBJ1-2	TGTGCCAGCAGCCCCCCGGAGAATGTATATAGTAACTATGGCTACACCTTC	CASSPPENVYSNYGYTF
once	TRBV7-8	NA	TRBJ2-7	TGTGCCAGCAGCTCACGGATAGGGGCTCCCTACGAGCAGTACTTC	CASSSRIGAPYEQYF
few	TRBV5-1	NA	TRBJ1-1	TGCGCCAGCAGCTTGGCCACGGGGGCTGAAGCTTTCTTT	CASSLATGAEAFF